This T cell receptor (beta chain) originates from a study of blood T cell repertoires in COVID-19. Study in general: From the United States, Italy and Spain came samples of acute and convalescent COVID-19. In each case, the material was cDNA or gDNA derived from T cells, B-cell-depleted T cells, or PBMCs.

In the study's own analysis: Estimation of nucleated cell counts relied on the amplification of reference gene primers. Clones were read by immunoSEQ multiplex PCR, and TCRdb kept only the in-frame ones, dropping some. V, J and clone size are those of that table, while D and trimming were read from the DNA. The data show roughly 250,000 clones, 85% to 90% seen once. V was clipped by 4 bases and J by 5 bases, with 17 bases between them. The CDR3 has 15 amino acids. CDR1 MGHRA and CDR2 YSYEKL come from the germline V gene. The sample was peripheral blood. The receptor's source is a man between 25 and 39 years old with acute or convalescent COVID-19. V gene TRBV4-1 combines with J gene TRBJ1-2, with D perhaps TRBD1 (5 bases). This CDR3 reads CASSPPSGGMYGYTF. DNA for the CDR3: TGCGCCAGCAGCCCTCCCTCTGGGGGGATGTATGGCTACACCTTC.